This TCR beta chain is from a study of OX40 agonist ivuxolimab in advanced cancers. The wider study: Among those enrolled, mean age was approximately 60 years (range about 23 to 79) and 82.7% were male.

Data came from immunoSEQ multiplex PCR; TCRdb stores just in-frame clones and leaves some out. The sample comprises around 50,000 clones, around 87% of which are singletons, and under 2% rests with the top ten. V was pared by 6 bases and J by 3 bases, with 5 bases between. CDR1 and CDR2 from the germline V gene are MDHEN and SYDVKM. This CDR3 region has 11 residues. The chain is built from TRBV28 and TRBJ2-5; D is unclear. The sample consisted of CD4+ or CD8+ T cells sorted from blood, taken in a trial of the OX40 agonist ivuxolimab. The TCR was taken from an adult with an advanced solid tumor such as melanoma, head and neck, liver or kidney cancer. CDR3 in amino acids: CASRAEETQYF. The CDR3 coding sequence is TGTGCCAGCAGGGCAGAAGAGACCCAGTACTTC.